This T cell receptor (beta chain) was recorded in a study of identical twins. The study, taken as a whole, reports: Weaker excess twin sharing was observed in beta out-of-frame sequences. Fewer insertions marked abundant cord blood beta clonotypes; young adult naive trended weakly, memory not at all. The authors noted that invariant MAIT and iNKT cells could partly confound zero-insertion analyses.

TCRdb independently ran MiXCR on the 5' RACE reads; one entry per CDR3 protein. This sample has about 160,000 distinct CDR3 sequences, with 3% to 4.5% found just once. Germline V gene data show CDR1 as WNHNN and CDR2 as SYGVQD (reference sequence). This CDR3 contains 12 residues. Trimming cost V 0 bases and J 9 bases, with 6 bases left between them. About this clonotype itself: The target antigen is unknown.

The sequencing input was memory T cells sorted from blood. This receptor was obtained from a man between 18 and 29 years old in good health. V and J are TRBV10-1 and TRBJ1-5, with TRBD1 as a possible D gene (5 bases). The CDR3 region is CASSESRGPQHF. The DNA for the CDR3 is TGCGCCAGCAGTGAGTCGAGGGGGCCCCAGCATTTT.